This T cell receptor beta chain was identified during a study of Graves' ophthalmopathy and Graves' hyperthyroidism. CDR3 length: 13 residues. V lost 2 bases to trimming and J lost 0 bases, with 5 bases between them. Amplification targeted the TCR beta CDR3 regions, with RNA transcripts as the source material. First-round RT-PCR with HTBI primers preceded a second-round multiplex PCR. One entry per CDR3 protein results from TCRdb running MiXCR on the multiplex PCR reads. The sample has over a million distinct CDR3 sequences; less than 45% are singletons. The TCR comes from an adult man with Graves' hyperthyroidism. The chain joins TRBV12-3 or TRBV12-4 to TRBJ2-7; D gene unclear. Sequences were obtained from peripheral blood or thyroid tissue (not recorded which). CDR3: CASSLYLSYEQYF. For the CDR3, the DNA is TGTGCCAGCAGTTTATACCTCTCCTACGAGCAGTACTTC.